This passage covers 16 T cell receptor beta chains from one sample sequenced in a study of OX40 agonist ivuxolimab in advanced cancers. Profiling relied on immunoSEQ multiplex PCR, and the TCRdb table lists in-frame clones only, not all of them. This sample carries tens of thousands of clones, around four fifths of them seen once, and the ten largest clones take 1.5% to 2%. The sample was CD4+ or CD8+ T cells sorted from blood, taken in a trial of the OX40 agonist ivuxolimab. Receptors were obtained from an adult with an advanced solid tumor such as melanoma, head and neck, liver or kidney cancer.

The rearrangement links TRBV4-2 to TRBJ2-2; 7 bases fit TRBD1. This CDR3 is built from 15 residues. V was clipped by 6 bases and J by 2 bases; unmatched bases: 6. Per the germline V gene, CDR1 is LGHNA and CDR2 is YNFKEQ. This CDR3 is CASSSGQHNTGELFF. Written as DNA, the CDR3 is TGTGCCAGCAGTTCGGGACAGCACAACACCGGGGAGCTGTTTTTT.

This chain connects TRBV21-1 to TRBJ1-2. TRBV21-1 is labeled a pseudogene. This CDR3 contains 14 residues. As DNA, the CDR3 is TGTGCCAGCAGCAAAGCCGGTAGCAGCTATGGCTACACCTTC. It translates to CASSKAGSSYGYTF.

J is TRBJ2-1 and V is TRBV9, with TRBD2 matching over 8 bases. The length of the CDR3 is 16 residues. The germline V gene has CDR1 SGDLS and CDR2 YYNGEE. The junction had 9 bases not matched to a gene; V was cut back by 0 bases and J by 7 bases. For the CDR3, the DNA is TGTGCCAGCAGCGTAGTCCTAACTAGCGGTAGGAATGAGCAGTTCTTC. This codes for CASSVVLTSGRNEQFF.

CDR3 nucleotides: TGTGCCAGCAGCCAGTACATTCGAGCAGGGACCTATGGCTACACCTTC. Translated, it gives CASSQYIRAGTYGYTF. The chain recombines TRBV7-8 with TRBJ1-2, with D tentatively TRBD1 (5 bases). V gave up 5 bases and J gave up 4 bases, with 20 bases separating them. The CDR3 consists of 16 residues. Germline V CDR1 and CDR2: SGHVS, FQNEAQ.

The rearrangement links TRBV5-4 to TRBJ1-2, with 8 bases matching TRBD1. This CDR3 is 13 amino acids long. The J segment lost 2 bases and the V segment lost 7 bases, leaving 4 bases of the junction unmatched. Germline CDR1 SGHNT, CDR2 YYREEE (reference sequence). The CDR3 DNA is TGTGCCAGCGGCAGGACAGGGAACTATGGCTACACCTTC. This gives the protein CASGRTGNYGYTF.

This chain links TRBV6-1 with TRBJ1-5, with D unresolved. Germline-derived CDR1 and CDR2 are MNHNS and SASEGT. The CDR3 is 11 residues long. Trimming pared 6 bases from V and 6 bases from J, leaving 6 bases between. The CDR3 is CASRVGQPQHF. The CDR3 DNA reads TGTGCCAGCAGGGTGGGTCAGCCCCAGCATTTT.

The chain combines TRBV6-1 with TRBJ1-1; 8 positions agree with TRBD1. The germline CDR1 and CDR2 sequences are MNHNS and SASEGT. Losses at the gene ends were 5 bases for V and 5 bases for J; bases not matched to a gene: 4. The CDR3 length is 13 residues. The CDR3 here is CASSKNRGTEAFF. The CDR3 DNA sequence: TGTGCCAGCAGTAAAAACAGGGGGACTGAAGCTTTCTTT.

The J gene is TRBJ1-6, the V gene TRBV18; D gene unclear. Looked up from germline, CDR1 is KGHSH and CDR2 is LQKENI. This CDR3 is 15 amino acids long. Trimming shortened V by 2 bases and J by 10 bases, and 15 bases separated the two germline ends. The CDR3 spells CASSPGAGTGSPLHF. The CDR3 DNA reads TGTGCCAGCTCACCAGGCGCCGGTACTGGGTCACCCCTCCACTTT.

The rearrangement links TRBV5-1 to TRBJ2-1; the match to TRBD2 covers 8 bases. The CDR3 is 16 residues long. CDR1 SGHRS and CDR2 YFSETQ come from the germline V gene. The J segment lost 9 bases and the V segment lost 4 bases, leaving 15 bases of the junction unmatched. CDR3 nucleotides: TGCGCCAGCAGCCCGGGGGGGATCCCTCTGGTAAGTGAGCAGTTCTTC. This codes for CASSPGGIPLVSEQFF.

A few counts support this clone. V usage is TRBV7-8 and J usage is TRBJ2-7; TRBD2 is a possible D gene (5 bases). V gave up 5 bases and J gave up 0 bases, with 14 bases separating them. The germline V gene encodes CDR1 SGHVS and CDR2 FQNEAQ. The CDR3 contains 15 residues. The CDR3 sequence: CASSPQSGSSYEQYF. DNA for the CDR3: TGTGCCAGCAGCCCGCAGAGCGGCAGCTCCTACGAGCAGTACTTC.

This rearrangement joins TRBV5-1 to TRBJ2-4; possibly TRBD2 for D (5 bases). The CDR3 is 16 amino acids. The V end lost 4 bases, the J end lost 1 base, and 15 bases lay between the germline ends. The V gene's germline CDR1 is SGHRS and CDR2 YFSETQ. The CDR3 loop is CASSASGFDAKNIQYF. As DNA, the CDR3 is TGCGCCAGCAGCGCCAGCGGTTTCGATGCCAAAAACATTCAGTACTTC.

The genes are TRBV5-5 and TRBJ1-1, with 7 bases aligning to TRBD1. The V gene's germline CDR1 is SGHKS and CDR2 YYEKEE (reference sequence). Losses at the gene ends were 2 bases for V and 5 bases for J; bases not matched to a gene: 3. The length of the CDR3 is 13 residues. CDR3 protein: CASSFNRGTEAFF. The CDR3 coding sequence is TGTGCCAGCAGCTTTAACAGGGGAACTGAAGCTTTCTTT.

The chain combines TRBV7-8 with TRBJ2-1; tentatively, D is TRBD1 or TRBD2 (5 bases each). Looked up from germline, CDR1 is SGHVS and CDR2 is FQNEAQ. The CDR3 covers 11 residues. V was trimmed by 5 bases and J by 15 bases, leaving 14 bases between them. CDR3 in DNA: TGTGCCAGCAGCCTTGGGGTGGGACCGTTCTTC. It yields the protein CASSLGVGPFF.

In nucleotides, the CDR3 is TGTGCCAGCAGTCCTGATAGCGACCAAGAGACCCAGTACTTC. It is translated as CASSPDSDQETQYF. V is TRBV2 and J is TRBJ2-5; perhaps TRBD2 as D (5 bases). Deletions cut 5 bases from V and 0 bases from J, with 10 bases between. The CDR3 sequence is 14 residues long. In germline, CDR1 is SNHLY, CDR2 FYNNEI.

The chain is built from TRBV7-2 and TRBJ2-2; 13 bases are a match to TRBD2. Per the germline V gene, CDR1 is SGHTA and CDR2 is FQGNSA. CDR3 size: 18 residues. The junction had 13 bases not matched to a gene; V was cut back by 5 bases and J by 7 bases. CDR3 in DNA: TGTGCCAGCAGCCCAGGAGGACTAGCGGGAGTATCGGGCGGGGAGCTGTTTTTT. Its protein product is CASSPGGLAGVSGGELFF. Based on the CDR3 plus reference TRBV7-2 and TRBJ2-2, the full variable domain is GAGVSQSPSNKVTEKGKDVELRCDPISGHTALYWYRQSLGQGLEFLIYFQGNSAPDKSGLPSDRFSAERTGGSVSTLTIQRTQQEDSAVYLCASSPGGLAGVSGGELFFGEGSRLTVL.

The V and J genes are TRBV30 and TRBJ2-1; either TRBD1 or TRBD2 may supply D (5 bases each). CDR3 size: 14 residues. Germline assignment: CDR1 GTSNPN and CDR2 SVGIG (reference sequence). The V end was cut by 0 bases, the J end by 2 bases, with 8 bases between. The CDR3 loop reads CAWSVRGAYNEQFF. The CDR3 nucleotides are TGTGCCTGGAGTGTAAGAGGGGCCTACAATGAGCAGTTCTTC.